Shown below are 9 T cell receptor beta chains from a single sample sequenced in a study of CD8 T cells in Susac syndrome. The authors reverse transcribed about 0.5 to 1 ug RNA with random hexamers. TCRdb used MiXCR to reprocess the immunoSEQ multiplex PCR reads, holding one entry per CDR3 protein. Among approximately 200,000 distinct CDR3 sequences listed, 92% were seen once. Sequencing was performed on CD8+ T cells from PBMCs. These receptor sequences come from a human donor with multiple sclerosis.

The chain combines TRBV28 with TRBJ2-1, with D perhaps TRBD1 or TRBD2 (5 bases each). Per germline, CDR1 MDHEN and CDR2 SYDVKM. The CDR3 consists of 13 residues. The V end was cut by 6 bases, the J end by 8 bases, with 14 bases between. The CDR3 region is CASRGVGGYEQFF. For the CDR3, the DNA is TGTGCCAGCAGGGGGGTGGGCGGCTATGAGCAGTTCTTC.

The chain is built from TRBV27 and TRBJ2-1; D not resolved. The CDR3 runs 14 residues. Trimming cost V 0 bases and J 9 bases, with 12 bases left between them. Germline loops: CDR1 MNHEY, CDR2 SMNVEV (reference sequence). The DNA of the CDR3 is TGTGCCAGCAGTTTATCCCCAGGATTAACTGAGCAGTTCTTC. Translating gives CASSLSPGLTEQFF.

CDR3 nucleotide sequence: TGCGCCAGCAGCTTCGAACAGCCCCAGCATTTT. This sequence encodes CASSFEQPQHF. The rearrangement joins TRBV5-1 to TRBJ1-5; D unresolved. In germline, CDR1 is SGHRS, CDR2 YFSETQ. Deletions cut 2 bases from V and 7 bases from J, with 4 bases between. This CDR3 spans 11 amino acids.

This clonotype was seen a handful of times. The chain uses TRBV29-1 and TRBJ2-2; D is unclear. V lost 2 bases and J lost 1, with 8 bases in between. The CDR3 has 14 amino acids. Germline CDR1 SQVTM, CDR2 ANQGSEA. As DNA, the CDR3 is TGCAGCGTTGAACTCGGTTGGAACACCGGGGAGCTGTTTTTT. As protein: CSVELGWNTGELFF.

This chain joins TRBV4-2 and TRBJ1-5; D gene ambiguous. The CDR3 has 13 residues. V was cut by 0 bases and J by 9 bases, with 9 bases left in between. Germline V gives CDR1 LGHNA, CDR2 YNFKEQ. The CDR3 protein is CASSQDPGWPQHF. The CDR3 nucleotides are TGTGCCAGCAGCCAAGATCCAGGTTGGCCCCAGCATTTT.

This clonotype was counted a few times. This chain uses TRBV7-9 with TRBJ2-1, with D unresolved. The CDR3 runs to 12 residues. The ends were cut back, 1 base at V and 7 bases at J, with 5 bases in the middle. CDR1 is SEHNR and CDR2 is FQNEAQ in the germline V gene (reference sequence). The CDR3 loop reads CASSLGLNEQFF. DNA of the CDR3: TGTGCCAGCAGCTTAGGTTTGAATGAGCAGTTCTTC.

V usage is TRBV5-8 and J usage is TRBJ2-5; D is uncertain. This CDR3 comprises 16 residues. Germline lookup yields CDR1 SGHTS and CDR2 YDEGEE. The V end was cut by 0 bases, the J end by 0 bases, with 12 bases between. CDR3 residues: CASSLAGPLYQETQYF. In nucleotides, the CDR3 is TGTGCCAGCAGCTTGGCCGGACCCTTGTACCAAGAGACCCAGTACTTC.

The CDR3: CASSRLRDLRGYTF. The CDR3 nucleotides read TGCGCCAGCAGCCGGCTTCGGGACCTTCGAGGCTACACCTTC. The chain has TRBV4-1 and TRBJ1-2, with D possibly matching TRBD1 (5 bases). Germline assignment: CDR1 MGHRA and CDR2 YSYEKL. The CDR3 runs 14 residues. Trimming pared 4 bases from V and 8 bases from J, leaving 17 bases between.

This clonotype was recorded only once. V is TRBV5-7 and J is TRBJ2-4; D call uncertain. TRBV5-7 is marked as an open reading frame, function uncertain. The CDR3 sequence is 15 residues long. Trimming shortened V by 2 bases and J by 1 base, and 10 bases separated the two germline ends. For the CDR3, the DNA is TGTGCCAGCAGCTTCCTACCAGAGGCCAAAAACATTCAGTACTTC. This sequence encodes CASSFLPEAKNIQYF.